This TCR beta chain was sequenced during a study of CD8+ T cells in alopecia areata. Study-level background: Treated patients were given 5 to 10 mg oral tofacitinib twice daily. Study observations and caveats: Tofacitinib significantly brought down scalp clonality and expanded CD8+ clones among top 100.

Germline CDR1 reads SGHTA; CDR2 reads FQGNSA. V shed 5 bases and J shed 3 bases, with 11 bases lying between them. The CDR3 is 13 residues long. In regard to this clone: Its specificity is not known.

Treatment of the sample: oral pan-JAK inhibitor, 5-10 mg twice daily. Those with alopecia areata gave lesional scalp punch biopsies and peripheral blood. After isolation, RNA underwent reverse transcription to generate cDNA as the sequencing template. The protocol was immunoSEQ multiplex PCR, while the TCRdb copy is restricted to in-frame clones and leaves out a portion. The table lists 150,000 to 200,000 clones, 60% of them singletons, with 1% in the top ten. The sample was CD4+ T cells sorted from blood, taken at week 24, from a patient treated with tofacitinib. The TCR sequence derives from a human donor with alopecia areata. V usage is TRBV7-2 and J usage is TRBJ2-7, with D perhaps TRBD2 (6 bases). The CDR3 DNA sequence: TGTGCCAGCAGCCCAGGGCGGGGCTACGAGCAGTACTTC. It is translated as CASSPGRGYEQYF.